This paragraph covers one TCR beta chain sequence. This specimen comes from a study of blood T cell repertoires in COVID-19. Study background: Researchers got acute and convalescent COVID-19 samples from the United States, Italy and Spain. From T cells, B-cell-depleted T cells, or PBMCs came the material, which was cDNA or gDNA.

Trimming pared 5 bases from V and 1 base from J, leaving 11 bases between. The CDR3 runs to 15 residues. Looked up from germline, CDR1 is MNHEY and CDR2 is SMNVEV (reference sequence). Per the original data handling: Cell counts per sample came from amplifying reference gene primers. Produced via immunoSEQ multiplex PCR; TCRdb's table is partial and in-frame only. D and trimming were read from the DNA, whereas the V and J calls and clone size are those reported in that table. The data show 55,000 to 70,000 clones, around 90% seen once. This chain connects TRBV27 to TRBJ2-2; D remains ambiguous. The source is a man in his sixties or seventies with acute or convalescent COVID-19. The sample comprised peripheral blood. CDR3 sequence: CASSRPPENTGELFF. The DNA for the CDR3 is TGTGCCAGCAGTCGCCCCCCAGAGAACACCGGGGAGCTGTTTTTT.